This is a list of T cell receptor beta chains from one sample in a study of T cell changes during pregnancy in multiple sclerosis. Measured with immunoSEQ multiplex PCR; TCRdb has only the in-frame clones, and not every one. The sample includes 100,000 to 140,000 clones, roughly 90% of them seen just once. This sample comprised peripheral blood, obtained in the third trimester of pregnancy. These receptors were obtained from a female donor in good health, enrolled as a control in a pregnancy study. CDR3s include the opening cysteine and the closing phenylalanine or tryptophan. The order of the fields is D gene, clone size, J gene, V gene, CDR3 DNA, CDR3 protein. D genes are given only for firm matches. Clone size is shown for a subset of rows, as once, few, many or a class of expanded clone.

TRBD2,.,TRBJ2-1,TRBV11-3,TGTGCCAGCAGCCCCGGGACTAGCAGCTACAATGAGCAGTTCTTC,CASSPGTSSYNEQFF
TRBD2,.,TRBJ2-7,TRBV7-8,TGTGCCAGCAGCTTATTCGGTCTAGCGGCCTACGAGCAGTACTTC,CASSLFGLAAYEQYF
.,.,TRBJ2-3,TRBV5-1,TGCGCCAGCAGCTCAAGCACAGATACGCAGTATTTT,CASSSSTDTQYF
TRBD1,.,TRBJ1-6,TRBV5-1,TGCGCCAGCAGCGTAACCGGGACAGGGGGCTTTTCACCCCTCCACTTT,CASSVTGTGGFSPLHF
.,.,TRBJ2-7,TRBV5-1,TGCGCCAGCAGTTTCCTGACAGGCTCCCCTGGGGAGCAGTACTTC,CASSFLTGSPGEQYF
TRBD1,.,TRBJ2-7,TRBV27,TGTGCCAGCAGCCCGGGACGGGACAGGGTCGCGTACGAGCAGTACTTC,CASSPGRDRVAYEQYF
.,.,TRBJ1-2,TRBV27,TGTGCCAGCAGTTTAAAGGGGGTGGGGTATGGCTACACCTTC,CASSLKGVGYGYTF
.,.,TRBJ2-7,TRBV9,TGTGCCAGCAGCGTAGACAGTTACTACGAGCAGTACTTC,CASSVDSYYEQYF
TRBD1,.,TRBJ2-6,TRBV7-9,TGTGCCAGCAGCCCTACAGGGGGCTATATCGTCCTGACTTTC,CASSPTGGYIVLTF
.,.,TRBJ2-4,TRBV6-5,TGTGCCAGCAGTTACTGGCCCCCGGGTGCCAAAAACATTCAGTACTTC,CASSYWPPGAKNIQYF
TRBD2,.,TRBJ2-1,TRBV6-4,TGTGCCAGCAGTCGGGGGGGACTTTCCTACAATGAGCAGTTCTTC,CASSRGGLSYNEQFF
.,.,TRBJ1-1,TRBV10-3,TGTGCCACCCAAGGGGTTACTGAAGCTTTCTTT,CATQGVTEAFF
TRBD2,once,TRBJ2-5,TRBV5-8,TGTGCCAGCAGCTCTTACTTTCGACTAGCGGGGGAAGAGACCCAGTACTTC,CASSSYFRLAGEETQYF
TRBD1,.,TRBJ2-7,TRBV5-6,TGTGCCAGCAGCTTGGAGGACAGGGGAGGGTACGAGCAGTACTTC,CASSLEDRGGYEQYF
.,.,TRBJ2-2,TRBV7-8,TGTGCCAGCAGCTTAGGGGTGACAGGAAAAGCGAACACCGGGGAGCTGTTTTTT,CASSLGVTGKANTGELFF